Reported below is one T cell receptor (beta chain). The target antigen is unknown. Using immunoSEQ multiplex PCR, the repertoire was profiled, and TCRdb retains in-frame clones only, with some absent. Of 150,000 to 180,000 clones listed, approximately 91% were seen once; the top ten hold about 1.6%. The data stem from a study of T cell responses to AZD1222 COVID-19 vaccine. Trimming left V 3 bases short and J 4 bases short, with 9 bases between. CDR1 is LNHDA and CDR2 is SQIVND in the germline V gene (reference sequence). CDR3 length: 13 amino acids. Whole-study findings and limits: Following two doses of AZD1222, Spike-specific TCR breadth and depth rose. Mostly white British, mostly female donors; authors suggested clonal diversity may be underestimated.

Pooled in the analysis were second doses at about 4 or about 12 weeks. The chain employs TRBV19 and TRBJ1-1; D is ambiguous. This clonotype was sampled from an adult who received the AZD1222 COVID-19 vaccine. Sequencing was performed on peripheral blood, taken 28 days after the second AZD1222 dose. CDR3 DNA: TGTGCCAGTAGTATGGCTCGAGGCACTGAAGCTTTCTTT. Translating gives CASSMARGTEAFF.